Below, 16 T cell receptor beta chains from the same sample are listed, as sequenced in a study of shared clonotypes between healthy human individuals. Clones were sequenced by immunoSEQ multiplex PCR, and TCRdb holds only the in-frame ones, with some missing. The sample shows fewer than 700,000 clones, around three quarters of them seen only once. Sequencing used PBMCs. The receptors originated from a woman between 35 and 50 years old in good health. Some clones in this sample may be carry-over from other donors' samples.

V is TRBV5-6 and J is TRBJ1-2; 10 nucleotides agree with TRBD1. Looked up from germline, CDR1 is SGHDT and CDR2 is YYEEEE. The CDR3 is 11 amino acids. V shed 4 bases and J 14 bases; nucleotides not matched to a gene: 5. Written as DNA, the CDR3 is TGTGCCAGCAGCGGGACAGGGGCGTCTACCTTC. Protein product: CASSGTGASTF.

The chain recombines TRBV28 with TRBJ1-5, with unresolved D. The CDR3 sequence is 14 residues long. Germline V gene data show CDR1 as MDHEN and CDR2 as SYDVKM. The V end was cut by 3 bases, the J end by 2 bases, with 8 bases between. The DNA for the CDR3 is TGTGCCAGCAGTTTGACCCAGGGCAATCAGCCCCAGCATTTT. Translation: CASSLTQGNQPQHF.

The table lists this clone with a few counts. The rearrangement joins TRBV19 to TRBJ2-5; D remains ambiguous. CDR1 and CDR2 from the germline V gene are LNHDA and SQIVND (reference sequence). Trimming pared 1 base from V and 5 bases from J, leaving 8 bases between. The CDR3 length is 13 residues. This CDR3 reads CASSIVASETQYF. The DNA of the CDR3 is TGTGCCAGTAGTATAGTGGCCTCCGAGACCCAGTACTTC.

Remarks on this clone: This may arise from a read error, as a much more abundant clone is one base away. The gene calls are TRBV30 and TRBJ2-3; 8 nucleotides match TRBD1. The CDR3 runs to 17 residues. J lost 4 bases, V lost 7 bases, and 19 bases had no gene match. CDR1 GTSNPN and CDR2 SVGIG come from the germline V gene (reference sequence). The CDR3 sequence: CALSLIGTGEEADTQYF. CDR3 sequence (DNA): TGTGCCTTGAGCTTAATTGGGACAGGTGAAGAAGCAGATACGCAGTATTTT.

This clone was picked up a small number of times. The chain uses TRBV5-6 and TRBJ1-2, with D possibly being TRBD1 (6 bases). The V end lost 0 bases, the J end lost 8 bases, and 17 bases lay between the germline ends. CDR1 and CDR2 (germline): SGHDT, YYEEEE. This CDR3 has 15 amino acids. CDR3 nucleotides: TGTGCCAGCAGCTTGGTGGCTCAGGGGAATGGAGGCTACACCTTC. Its protein product is CASSLVAQGNGGYTF. Together with reference TRBV5-6 and TRBJ1-2, the CDR3 gives the full variable domain: DAGVTQSPTHLIKTRGQQVTLRCSPKSGHDTVSWYQQALGQGPQFIFQYYEEEERQRGNFPDRFSGHQFPNYSSELNVNALLLGDSALYLCASSLVAQGNGGYTFGSGTRLTVV.

V gene TRBV4-2 combines with J gene TRBJ2-7; D remains unclear. The V end was cut by 1 base, the J end by 1 base, with 2 bases between. Germline V gives CDR1 LGHNA, CDR2 YNFKEQ. The CDR3 extends over 12 amino acids. CDR3 in DNA: TGTGCCAGCAGCCAAGTTTCCTACGAGCAGTACTTC. This translates into CASSQVSYEQYF.

The DNA of the CDR3 is TGTGCCAGCAGTGATTTAGGAGCCTACGAGCAGTACTTC. Its protein product is CASSDLGAYEQYF. This chain joins TRBV6-1 and TRBJ2-7, with unresolved D. V lost 3 bases to trimming and J lost 2 bases, with 8 bases between them. The CDR3 runs to 13 residues. CDR1 is MNHNS, CDR2 SASEGT, per germline.

V is TRBV30 and J is TRBJ1-2; D unresolved. Per the germline V gene, CDR1 is GTSNPN and CDR2 is SVGIG (reference sequence). V was pared by 0 bases and J by 7 bases, with 9 bases between. CDR3 length: 12 amino acids. The CDR3 coding sequence is TGTGCCTGGAGTGTTGGTCCCGGTGGCTACACCTTC. It specifies CAWSVGPGGYTF.

The rearrangement joins TRBV5-1 to TRBJ2-3; D call uncertain. The germline V and J ends were trimmed by 0 bases and 2 bases, with 10 bases remaining between them. Germline loops: CDR1 SGHRS, CDR2 YFSETQ. The CDR3 runs to 15 residues. DNA of the CDR3: TGCGCCAGCAGCTTGGGGTCAGTTTCCACAGATACGCAGTATTTT. Residues: CASSLGSVSTDTQYF.

The chain recombines TRBV2 with TRBJ1-1; D is undetermined. V lost 3 bases to trimming and J lost 10 bases, with 15 bases between them. The CDR3 has 13 amino acids. CDR1 and CDR2 (germline): SNHLY, FYNNEI. CDR3 DNA: TGTGCCAGCAGTGACGGCGGAACACTGAGAGCTTTCTTT. Its translation is CASSDGGTLRAFF.

For this clone: A far larger clone is one nucleotide away, so this likely arose from a read error. Other nucleotide sequences from this sample produce the same CDR3. The gene calls are TRBV25-1 and TRBJ1-4, with 8 nucleotides matching TRBD1. The CDR3 covers 15 residues. Germline V gene sequence: CDR1 MGHDK, CDR2 SYGVNS. This CDR3 reads CASSEYTGGNEKLFF. The CDR3 DNA follows: TGTGCCAGCAGTGAATATACAGGGGGAAATGAAAAACTGTTTTTC.

This clone is a singleton in its sample. J is TRBJ2-1 and V is TRBV19; D is uncertain. Trimming took 4 bases from V and 7 from J, leaving 5 bases between them. This CDR3 contains 11 residues. Germline CDR1 and CDR2: LNHDA and SQIVND (reference sequence). Here the CDR3 reads CASSTLNEQFF. The CDR3 DNA reads as TGTGCCAGTAGTACCCTTAATGAGCAGTTCTTC. The variable domain in full, completed from reference TRBV19 and TRBJ2-1, reads DGGITQSPKYLFRKEGQNVTLSCEQNLNHDAMYWYRQDPGQGLRLIYYSQIVNDFQKGDIAEGYSVSREKKESFPLTVTSAQKNPTAFYLCASSTLNEQFFGPGTRLTVL.

The chain is built from TRBV7-2 and TRBJ2-7, with TRBD2 matching 9 bases. This CDR3 is built from 15 residues. The germline V gene encodes CDR1 SGHTA and CDR2 FQGNSA. V shed 6 bases, J shed 1 base, and the junction held 7 bases outside the gene matches. This CDR3 is CASRVRLAGSYEQYF. The CDR3 DNA reads as TGTGCCAGCAGAGTAAGGCTAGCGGGATCCTACGAGCAGTACTTC.

This clone was detected ten times or more. The chain links TRBV5-1 to TRBJ1-1, with D possibly TRBD1 on 6 matching bases. Germline V gene lookup returns CDR1 SGHRS and CDR2 YFSETQ. The CDR3 has 15 residues. V was trimmed by 3 bases and J by 1 base, leaving 13 bases between them. The CDR3 coding sequence is TGCGCCAGCAGCTCACGGGAAGGGGGGAACACTGAAGCTTTCTTT. It specifies CASSSREGGNTEAFF.

This sequence joins TRBV18 and TRBJ2-7, with 9 positions matching TRBD1. The germline CDR1 and CDR2 sequences are KGHSH and LQKENI. Trimming cost V 4 bases and J 5 bases; bases outside gene matches: 9. The length of the CDR3 is 15 residues. The CDR3 loop reads CASSRGTGRIDEQYF. CDR3 DNA sequence: TGTGCCAGCTCACGCGGGACAGGGCGGATCGACGAGCAGTACTTC.

This chain connects TRBV5-1 to TRBJ1-1; D not resolved. V gave up 6 bases and J gave up 4 bases, with 13 bases separating them. This CDR3 comprises 13 residues. Germline-derived CDR1 and CDR2 are SGHRS and YFSETQ. The CDR3, as DNA: TGCGCCAGCACCCTCGACCCCTCCACTGAAGCTTTCTTT. Its translation is CASTLDPSTEAFF.